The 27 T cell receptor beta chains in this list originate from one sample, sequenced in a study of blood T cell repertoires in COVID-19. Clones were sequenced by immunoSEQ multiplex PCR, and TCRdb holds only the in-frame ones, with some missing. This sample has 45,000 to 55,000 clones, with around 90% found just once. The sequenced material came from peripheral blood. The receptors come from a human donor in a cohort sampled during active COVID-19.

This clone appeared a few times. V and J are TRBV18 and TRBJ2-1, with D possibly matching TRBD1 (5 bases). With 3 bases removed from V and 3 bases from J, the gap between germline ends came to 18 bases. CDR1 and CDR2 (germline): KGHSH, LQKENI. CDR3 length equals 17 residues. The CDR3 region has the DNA TGTGCCAGCTCACCCCCCCGTGGGGCCCTCTTCTACAATGAGCAGTTCTTC. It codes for CASSPPRGALFYNEQFF.

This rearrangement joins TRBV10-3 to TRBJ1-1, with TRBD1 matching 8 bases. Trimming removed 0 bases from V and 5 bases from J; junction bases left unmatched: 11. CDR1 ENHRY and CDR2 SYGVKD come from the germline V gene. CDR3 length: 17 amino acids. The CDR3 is CAISESGDRPRKTEAFF. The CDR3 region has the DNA TGTGCCATCAGTGAGTCGGGGGACAGGCCGAGGAAGACTGAAGCTTTCTTT.

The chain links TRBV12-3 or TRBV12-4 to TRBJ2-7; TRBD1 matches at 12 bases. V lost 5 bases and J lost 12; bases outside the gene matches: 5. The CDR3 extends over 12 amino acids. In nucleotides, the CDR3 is TGTGCCAGCAGTCCGGGACAGGGGGCGCGGTACTTC. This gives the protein CASSPGQGARYF.

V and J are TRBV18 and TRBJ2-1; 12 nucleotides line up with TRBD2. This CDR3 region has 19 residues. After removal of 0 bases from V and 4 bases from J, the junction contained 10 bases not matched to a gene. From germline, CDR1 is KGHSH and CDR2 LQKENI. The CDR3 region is CASSPPLRLAGVSYNEQFF. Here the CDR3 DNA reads TGTGCCAGCTCACCACCCCTTAGACTAGCGGGAGTTTCATACAATGAGCAGTTCTTC. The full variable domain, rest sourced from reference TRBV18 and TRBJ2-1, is NAGVMQNPRHLVRRRGQEARLRCSPMKGHSHVYWYRQLPEEGLKFMVYLQKENIIDESGMPKERFSAEFPKEGPSILRIQQVVRGDSAAYFCASSPPLRLAGVSYNEQFFGPGTRLTVL.

For the CDR3, the DNA is TGTGCCAGCAGCCCCGGACTAGCGCTAGGCACAGATACGCAGTATTTT. Amino acids: CASSPGLALGTDTQYF. The rearrangement links TRBV5-4 to TRBJ2-3; 9 nucleotides align to TRBD2. Per germline, CDR1 SGHNT and CDR2 YYREEE (reference sequence). Trimming cost V 4 bases and J 1 base; bases outside gene matches: 7. The CDR3 sequence is 16 residues long. Full variable domain (remainder filled in from reference TRBV5-4 and TRBJ2-3): ETGVTQSPTHLIKTRGQQVTLRCSSQSGHNTVSWYQQALGQGPQFIFQYYREEENGRGNFPPRFSGLQFPNYSSELNVNALELDDSALYLCASSPGLALGTDTQYFGPGTRLTVL.

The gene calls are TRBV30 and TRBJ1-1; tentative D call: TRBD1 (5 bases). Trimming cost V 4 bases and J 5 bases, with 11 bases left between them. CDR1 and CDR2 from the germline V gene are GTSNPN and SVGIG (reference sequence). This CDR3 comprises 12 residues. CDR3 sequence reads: CAWTGLGTEAFF. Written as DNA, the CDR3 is TGTGCCTGGACAGGGTTGGGAACTGAAGCTTTCTTT.

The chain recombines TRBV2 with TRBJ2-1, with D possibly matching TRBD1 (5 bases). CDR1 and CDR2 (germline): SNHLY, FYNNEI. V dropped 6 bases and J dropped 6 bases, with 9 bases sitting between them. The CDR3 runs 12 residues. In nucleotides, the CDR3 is TGTGCCAGCAGGAGACAGTTCAATGAGCAGTTCTTC. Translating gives CASRRQFNEQFF.

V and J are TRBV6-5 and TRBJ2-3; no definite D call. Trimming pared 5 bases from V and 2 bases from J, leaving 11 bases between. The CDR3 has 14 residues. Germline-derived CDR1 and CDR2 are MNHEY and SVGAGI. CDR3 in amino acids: CASSQSHYTDTQYF. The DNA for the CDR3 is TGTGCCAGCAGTCAGTCCCATTACACAGATACGCAGTATTTT.

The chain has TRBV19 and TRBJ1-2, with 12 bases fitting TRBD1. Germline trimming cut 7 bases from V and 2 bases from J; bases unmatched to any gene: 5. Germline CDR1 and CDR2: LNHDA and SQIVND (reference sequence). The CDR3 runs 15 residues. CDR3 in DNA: TGTGCCAGTAAGGGGACAGGGGGCCTCAACTATGGCTACACCTTC. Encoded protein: CASKGTGGLNYGYTF.

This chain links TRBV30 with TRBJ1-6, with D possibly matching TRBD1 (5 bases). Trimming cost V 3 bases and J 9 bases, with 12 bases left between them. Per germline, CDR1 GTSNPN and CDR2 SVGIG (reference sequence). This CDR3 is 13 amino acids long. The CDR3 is CAWSLGGTSPLHF. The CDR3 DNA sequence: TGTGCCTGGAGCTTGGGGGGGACTTCACCCCTCCACTTT.

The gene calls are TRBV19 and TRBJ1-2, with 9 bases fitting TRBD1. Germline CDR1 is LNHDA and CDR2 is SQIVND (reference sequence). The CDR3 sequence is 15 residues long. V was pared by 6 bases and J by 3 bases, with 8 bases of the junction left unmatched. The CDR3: CASRLTGGFDYGYTF. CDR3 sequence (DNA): TGTGCCAGTAGATTAACAGGGGGCTTTGACTATGGCTACACCTTC.

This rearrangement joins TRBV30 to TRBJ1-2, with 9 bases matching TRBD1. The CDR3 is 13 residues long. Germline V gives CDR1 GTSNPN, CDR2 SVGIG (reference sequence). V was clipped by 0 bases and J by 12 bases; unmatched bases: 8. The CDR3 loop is CAWSVGQGLADTF. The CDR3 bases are TGTGCCTGGAGTGTGGGACAGGGTTTAGCCGACACCTTC.

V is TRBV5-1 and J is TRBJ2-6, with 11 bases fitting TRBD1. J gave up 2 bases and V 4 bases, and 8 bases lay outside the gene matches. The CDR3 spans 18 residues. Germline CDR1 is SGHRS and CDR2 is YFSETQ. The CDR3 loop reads CASSGWTGGMTGANVLTF. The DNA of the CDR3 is TGCGCCAGCAGCGGCTGGACAGGGGGCATGACTGGGGCCAACGTCCTGACTTTC.

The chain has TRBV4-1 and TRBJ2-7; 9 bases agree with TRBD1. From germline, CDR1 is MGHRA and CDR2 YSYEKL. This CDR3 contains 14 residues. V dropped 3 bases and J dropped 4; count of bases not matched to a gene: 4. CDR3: CASSHAQGAYEQYF. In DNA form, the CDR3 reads TGCGCCAGCAGCCATGCACAGGGGGCTTACGAGCAGTACTTC.

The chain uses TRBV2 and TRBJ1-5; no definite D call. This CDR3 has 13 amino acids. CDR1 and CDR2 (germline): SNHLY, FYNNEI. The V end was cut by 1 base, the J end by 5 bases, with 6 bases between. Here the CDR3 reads CASSEVFDQPQHF. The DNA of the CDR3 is TGTGCCAGCAGTGAAGTATTTGATCAGCCCCAGCATTTT.

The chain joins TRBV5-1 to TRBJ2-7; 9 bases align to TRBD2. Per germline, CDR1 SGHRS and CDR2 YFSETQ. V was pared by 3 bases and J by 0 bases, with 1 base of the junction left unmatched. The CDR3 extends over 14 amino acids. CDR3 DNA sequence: TGCGCCAGCAGCTATAGCGGGAGCTCCTACGAGCAGTACTTC. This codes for CASSYSGSSYEQYF. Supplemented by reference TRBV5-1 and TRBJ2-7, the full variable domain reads KAGVTQTPRYLIKTRGQQVTLSCSPISGHRSVSWYQQTPGQGLQFLFEYFSETQRNKGNFPGRFSGRQFSNSRSEMNVSTLELGDSALYLCASSYSGSSYEQYFGPGTRLTVT.

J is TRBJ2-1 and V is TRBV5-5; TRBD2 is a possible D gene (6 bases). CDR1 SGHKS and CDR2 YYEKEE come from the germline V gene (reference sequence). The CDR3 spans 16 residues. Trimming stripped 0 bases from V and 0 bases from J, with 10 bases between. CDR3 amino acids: CASSLAAEGSYNEQFF. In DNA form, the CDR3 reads TGTGCCAGCAGCTTGGCCGCGGAGGGCTCCTACAATGAGCAGTTCTTC.

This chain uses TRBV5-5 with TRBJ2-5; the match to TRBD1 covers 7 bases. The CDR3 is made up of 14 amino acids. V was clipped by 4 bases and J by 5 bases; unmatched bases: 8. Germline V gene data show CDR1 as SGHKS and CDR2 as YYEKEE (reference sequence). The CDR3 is CASSLGGALETQYF. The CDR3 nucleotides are TGTGCCAGCAGCCTAGGGGGCGCACTGGAGACCCAGTACTTC.

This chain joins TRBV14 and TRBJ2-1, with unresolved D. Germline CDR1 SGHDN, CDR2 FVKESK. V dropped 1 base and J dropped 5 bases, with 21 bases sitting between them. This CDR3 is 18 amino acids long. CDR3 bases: TGTGCCAGCAGCCAAGCTCCACCGATTGTGGCAGACAACAATGAGCAGTTCTTC. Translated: CASSQAPPIVADNNEQFF. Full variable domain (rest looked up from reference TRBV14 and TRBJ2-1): EAGVTQFPSHSVIEKGQTVTLRCDPISGHDNLYWYRRVMGKEIKFLLHFVKESKQDESGMPNNRFLAERTGGTYSTLKVQPAELEDSGVYFCASSQAPPIVADNNEQFFGPGTRLTVL.

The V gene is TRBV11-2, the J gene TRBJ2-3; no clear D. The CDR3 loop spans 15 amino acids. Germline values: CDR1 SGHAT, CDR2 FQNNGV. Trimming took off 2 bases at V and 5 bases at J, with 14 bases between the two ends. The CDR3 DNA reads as TGTGCCAGCAGCTTATCGCCGGGTCATGGAGATACGCAGTATTTT. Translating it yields CASSLSPGHGDTQYF. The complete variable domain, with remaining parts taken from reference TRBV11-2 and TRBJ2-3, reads EAGVAQSPRYKIIEKRQSVAFWCNPISGHATLYWYQQILGQGPKLLIQFQNNGVVDDSQLPKDRFSAERLKGVDSTLKIQPAKLEDSAVYLCASSLSPGHGDTQYFGPGTRLTVL.

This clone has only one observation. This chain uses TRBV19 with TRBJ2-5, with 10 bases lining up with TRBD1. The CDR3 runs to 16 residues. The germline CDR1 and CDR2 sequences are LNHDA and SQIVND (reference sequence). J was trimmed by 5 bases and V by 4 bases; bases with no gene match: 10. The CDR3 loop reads CASSTSATGGRETQYF. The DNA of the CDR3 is TGTGCCAGTAGTACATCCGCGACAGGGGGCCGGGAGACCCAGTACTTC.

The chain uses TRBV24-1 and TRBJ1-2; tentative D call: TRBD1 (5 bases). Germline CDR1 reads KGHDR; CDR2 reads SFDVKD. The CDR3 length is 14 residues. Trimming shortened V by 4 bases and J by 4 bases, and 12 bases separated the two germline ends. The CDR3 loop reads CATSDQTASYGYTF. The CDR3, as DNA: TGTGCCACCAGTGACCAGACAGCATCCTATGGCTACACCTTC.

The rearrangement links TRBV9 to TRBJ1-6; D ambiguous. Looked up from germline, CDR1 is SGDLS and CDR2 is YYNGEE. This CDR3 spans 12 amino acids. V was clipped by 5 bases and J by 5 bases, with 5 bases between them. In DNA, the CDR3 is TGTGCCAGCAGTCCCAATAATTCACCCCTCCACTTT. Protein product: CASSPNNSPLHF.

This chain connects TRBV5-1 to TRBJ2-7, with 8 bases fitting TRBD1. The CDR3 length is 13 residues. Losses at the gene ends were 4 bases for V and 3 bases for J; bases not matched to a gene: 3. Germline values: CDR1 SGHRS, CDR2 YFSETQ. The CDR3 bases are TGCGCCAGCAGCCAAGACAGGGGCTACGAGCAGTACTTC. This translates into CASSQDRGYEQYF.

The CDR3 sequence is CASSPDLSGNTIYF. CDR3 nucleotides: TGTGCCAGCAGCCCAGACCTTAGCGGAAACACCATATATTTT. V and J are TRBV7-9 and TRBJ1-3; D is uncertain. This CDR3 comprises 14 residues. Trimming removed 5 bases at V and 4 bases at J, with 12 bases between. CDR1 and CDR2 from the germline V gene are SEHNR and FQNEAQ (reference sequence).

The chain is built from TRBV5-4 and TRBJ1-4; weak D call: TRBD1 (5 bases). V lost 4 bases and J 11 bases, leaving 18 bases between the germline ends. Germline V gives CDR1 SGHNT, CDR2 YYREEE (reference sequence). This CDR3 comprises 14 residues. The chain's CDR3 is CASSHDGRDGKLFF. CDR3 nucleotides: TGTGCCAGCAGCCACGACGGGAGGGACGGGAAACTGTTTTTT. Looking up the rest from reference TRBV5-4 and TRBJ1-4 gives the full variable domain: ETGVTQSPTHLIKTRGQQVTLRCSSQSGHNTVSWYQQALGQGPQFIFQYYREEENGRGNFPPRFSGLQFPNYSSELNVNALELDDSALYLCASSHDGRDGKLFFGSGTQLSVL.

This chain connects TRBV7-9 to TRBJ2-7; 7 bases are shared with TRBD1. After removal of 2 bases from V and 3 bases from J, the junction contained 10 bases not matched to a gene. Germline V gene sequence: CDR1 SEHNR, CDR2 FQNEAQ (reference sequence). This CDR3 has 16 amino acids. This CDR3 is CASSLTGGAGGYEQYF. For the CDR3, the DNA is TGTGCCAGCAGCTTAACTGGTGGAGCAGGGGGCTACGAGCAGTACTTC.